This T cell receptor (beta chain) was sequenced for a study of T-cell memory formation after mild COVID-19. Regarding the study as a whole: Whether day 37 second-wave clones are SARS-CoV-2-specific was not confirmed.

There are a few counts of this clonotype. Its antigen is not identified. The CDR3 loop spans 13 amino acids. V lost 3 bases to trimming and J lost 2 bases, with 10 bases between them. The germline gives CDR1 DFQATT, CDR2 SNEGSKA (reference sequence). MiXCR, applied by TCRdb to the 5' RACE reads, yields one record per CDR3 protein. The sample lists hundreds of thousands of distinct CDR3 sequences; around 28% were seen once. The chain combines TRBV20-1 with TRBJ1-2; D might be TRBD1 (5 bases). The receptor comes from an adult woman who had mild COVID-19 (a few samples of this study predate the infection). Cell type and time point are not known. Sample: PBMCs or a T cell subset sorted from them (not recorded which). The CDR3 is CSASNDRNYGYTF. The CDR3 coding sequence is TGCAGTGCTAGTAACGACAGAAACTATGGCTACACCTTC.